Listed below are T cell receptor beta chains from one sample, sequenced in a study of identical twins. TCRdb re-derived calls from the 5' RACE reads in MiXCR, one entry per CDR3 protein. The table lists fewer than 500,000 distinct CDR3 sequences, more than 20% of them singletons. The data also belong to a second study, concerning T cells expressing NK-cell markers.

Sequenced sample: CD4+ T cells sorted from blood. These receptor sequences come from a woman between 18 and 30 years old in good health. The CDR3 runs from the conserved cysteine through the conserved F or W. Expanded clones get a size class; other rows say once, few or many, or leave the size out.

clone_size: NA; v_call: TRBV12-3/TRBV12-4; cdr3_aa: CASSRAEKGLETQYF
clone_size: NA; v_call: TRBV3-1; cdr3_aa: CASSQFGDTEAFF
clone_size: NA; v_call: TRBV5-1; cdr3_aa: CASSSQRTYEQYF
clone_size: few; v_call: TRBV28; cdr3_aa: CASRAGGGYTF
clone_size: NA; v_call: TRBV20-1; cdr3_aa: CSARTHYEQYF
clone_size: few; v_call: TRBV19; cdr3_aa: CASSIGVGSYNEQFF
clone_size: few; v_call: TRBV18; cdr3_aa: CASSPSGQGGLDTQYF
clone_size: NA; v_call: TRBV7-8; cdr3_aa: CASSPRQGRAGELFF
clone_size: NA; v_call: TRBV4-3; cdr3_aa: CASSPGTYLYEQYF
clone_size: NA; v_call: TRBV19; cdr3_aa: CASSIDRGPIYEQYF
clone_size: many; v_call: TRBV29-1; cdr3_aa: CSVKGATTNEKLFF
clone_size: few; v_call: TRBV10-3; cdr3_aa: CAISEAVNTGELFF
clone_size: NA; v_call: TRBV5-1; cdr3_aa: CASSTGTADGNEQFF
clone_size: NA; v_call: TRBV18; cdr3_aa: CASSPRSETYEQYF